Below are 12 T cell receptor beta chains sequenced from a single sample in a study of Graves' ophthalmopathy and Graves' hyperthyroidism. RNA transcripts served as template for amplifying TCR beta CDR3 sequences. The first round was an RT-PCR with HTBI primers, and the second round was a multiplex PCR. Via MiXCR, TCRdb re-called the multiplex PCR reads, giving one row per CDR3 protein. The sample consists of some 360,000 distinct CDR3 sequences, about 15% of them appearing once. Material for sequencing was peripheral blood. The source is an adult woman with stable Graves' hyperthyroidism.

This clonotype was found many times. The gene calls are TRBV9 and TRBJ1-1; D is undetermined. The CDR3 contains 15 residues. The germline V and J ends were trimmed by 0 bases and 7 bases, with 16 bases remaining between them. The germline V gene has CDR1 SGDLS and CDR2 YYNGEE. CDR3: CASSVVGQVEDEAFF. The CDR3 DNA sequence: TGTGCCAGCAGCGTAGTAGGGCAGGTAGAGGATGAAGCTTTCTTT.

This rearrangement joins TRBV12-3 or TRBV12-4 to TRBJ2-7, with 7 positions matching TRBD1. The trim removed 4 bases at V and 3 bases at J, leaving 9 bases unmatched. This CDR3 spans 15 amino acids. CDR3: CASSSRTGESYEQYF. Here the CDR3 DNA reads TGTGCCAGCAGTTCCCGGACAGGTGAGAGCTACGAGCAGTACTTC.

This clonotype was counted at least ten times. V usage is TRBV19 and J usage is TRBJ1-2; D gene ambiguous. Trimming took off 4 bases at V and 3 bases at J, with 15 bases between the two ends. The CDR3 is 15 amino acids. In germline, CDR1 is LNHDA, CDR2 SQIVND (reference sequence). The CDR3 region is CASSTASSPYYGYTF. DNA for the CDR3: TGTGCCAGTAGTACGGCAAGTAGTCCGTACTATGGCTACACCTTC.

The sample holds many counts of this clonotype. The chain has TRBV2 and TRBJ2-7; 9 bases are a match to TRBD2. The germline CDR1 and CDR2 sequences are SNHLY and FYNNEI. The CDR3 is 12 residues long. V lost 6 bases to trimming and J lost 4 bases; unmatched junction nucleotides: 1. The CDR3 sequence: CASSTSGYEQYF. CDR3 DNA sequence: TGTGCCAGCAGCACTAGCGGGTACGAGCAGTACTTC.

This clonotype was seen repeatedly, ten times or more. A read error may account for a junction end that differs from germline. This rearrangement joins TRBV7-6 to TRBJ2-5; unclear D gene. CDR1 SGHVS and CDR2 FNYEAQ come from the germline V gene. The CDR3 length is 12 residues. The CDR3 bases are TGTGCCAGCAGTGATTACCATGAGACCCAGTACTTC. Translated: CASSDYHETQYF.

There are many counts of this clonotype. The J gene is TRBJ1-5, the V gene TRBV12-3 or TRBV12-4; no clear D gene. CDR3 size: 14 residues. The V end lost 4 bases, the J end lost 0 bases, and 7 bases lay between the germline ends. Written as DNA, the CDR3 is TGTGCCAGCAGTTCCCCCTATAGCAATCAGCCCCAGCATTTT. Protein: CASSSPYSNQPQHF.

In its sample, this clonotype was seen many times. The chain employs TRBV12-3 or TRBV12-4 and TRBJ2-5; TRBD1 matches 10 bases. This CDR3 comprises 16 residues. With 5 bases clipped from V and 4 bases from J, the junction kept 10 bases outside the gene matches. The CDR3 sequence is CASSPGQGPGGETQYF. CDR3 coding DNA: TGTGCCAGCAGTCCGGGACAGGGGCCTGGAGGAGAGACCCAGTACTTC.

This clonotype was counted at least ten times. The chain joins TRBV5-1 to TRBJ1-2; D remains unclear. V gave up 0 bases and J gave up 5 bases, with 11 bases separating them. Germline lookup yields CDR1 SGHRS and CDR2 YFSETQ. This CDR3 is 14 amino acids long. CDR3 residues: CASSLAGEGYGYTF. CDR3 bases: TGCGCCAGCAGCTTGGCCGGGGAAGGGTATGGCTACACCTTC.

This chain uses TRBV19 with TRBJ1-5; D not certain. CDR1 is LNHDA and CDR2 is SQIVND in the germline V gene (reference sequence). The V gene lost 4 bases and the J gene lost 0 bases, with 16 bases spanning the gap. The CDR3 runs to 17 residues. CDR3 residues: CASSTSNIHLSNQPQHF. The CDR3 region has the DNA TGTGCCAGTAGTACCTCGAATATACACCTTAGCAATCAGCCCCAGCATTTT.

At least ten counts were recorded for this clonotype. The chain combines TRBV29-1 with TRBJ1-1; D ambiguous. From germline, CDR1 is SQVTM and CDR2 ANQGSEA. V was trimmed by 4 bases and J by 7 bases, leaving 7 bases between them. The CDR3 spans 10 residues. CDR3 in DNA: TGCAGCGTTGGTGTAGTTGAAGCTTTCTTT. Amino acid sequence: CSVGVVEAFF.

The chain links TRBV28 to TRBJ2-7; 8 bases fit TRBD1. Trimming cost V 7 bases and J 0 bases; bases outside gene matches: 8. There are 15 residues in the CDR3. Germline CDR1 MDHEN, CDR2 SYDVKM. The CDR3 DNA is TGTGCCAGCACCAGGACAGGGTCAGTCTCCTACGAGCAGTACTTC. It translates to CASTRTGSVSYEQYF. Full variable domain (outside the CDR3, taken from reference TRBV28 and TRBJ2-7): DVKVTQSSRYLVKRTGEKVFLECVQDMDHENMFWYRQDPGLGLRLIYFSYDVKMKEKGDIPEGYSVSREKKERFSLILESASTNQTSMYLCASTRTGSVSYEQYFGPGTRLTVT.

This clonotype has at least ten counts. The chain employs TRBV28 and TRBJ2-7; 9 bases are a match to TRBD2. CDR1 MDHEN and CDR2 SYDVKM come from the germline V gene. J lost 2 bases, V lost 2 bases, and 10 bases had no gene match. This CDR3 region has 17 residues. The CDR3 DNA sequence: TGTGCCAGCAGTTTAATCCCACGACTAGCGGACCCCTACGAGCAGTACTTC. It specifies CASSLIPRLADPYEQYF.